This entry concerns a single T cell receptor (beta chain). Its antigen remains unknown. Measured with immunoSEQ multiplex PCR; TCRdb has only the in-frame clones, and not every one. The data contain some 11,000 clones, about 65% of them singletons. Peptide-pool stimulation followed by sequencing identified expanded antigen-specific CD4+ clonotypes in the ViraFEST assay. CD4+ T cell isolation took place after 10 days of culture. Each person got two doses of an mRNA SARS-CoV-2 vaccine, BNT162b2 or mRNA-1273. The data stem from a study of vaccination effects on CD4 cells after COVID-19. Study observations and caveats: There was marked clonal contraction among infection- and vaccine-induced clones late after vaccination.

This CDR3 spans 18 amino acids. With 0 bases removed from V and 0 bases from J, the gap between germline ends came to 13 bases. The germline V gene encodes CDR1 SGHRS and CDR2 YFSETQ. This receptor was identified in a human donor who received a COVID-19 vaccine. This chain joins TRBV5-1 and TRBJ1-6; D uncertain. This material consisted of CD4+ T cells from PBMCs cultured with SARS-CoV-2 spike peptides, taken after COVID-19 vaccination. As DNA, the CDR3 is TGCGCCAGCAGCTTGGAGGGCCCCCCGTCCTCCTATAATTCACCCCTCCACTTT. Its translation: CASSLEGPPSSYNSPLHF.